A single sample gave rise to the 11 T cell receptor beta chains below, sequenced in a study of identical twins. Each CDR3 protein gets one entry after TCRdb re-called the 5' RACE reads with MiXCR. The sample includes some 660,000 distinct CDR3 sequences, over 8.5% of them seen just once. The data were also submitted as part of a second study, on yellow fever vaccine responses in identical twins.

The sequenced sample consisted of PBMCs. These receptors were taken from a woman between 18 and 29 years old in good health.

This chain links TRBV20-1 with TRBJ2-5, with TRBD2 matching over 15 bases. V trimming: 6 bases; J trimming: 5 bases; junction bases outside the gene matches: 7. The CDR3 length is 15 residues. The germline V gene has CDR1 DFQATT and CDR2 SNEGSKA (reference sequence). For the CDR3, the DNA is TGCAGTGCCCCGGGACTAGCGGGGGGATCGGAGACCCAGTACTTC. Its protein product is CSAPGLAGGSETQYF.

This clonotype was detected only a few times. The chain employs TRBV12-3 or TRBV12-4 and TRBJ2-4, with 13 nucleotides matching TRBD2. Trimming cost V 6 bases and J 6 bases; bases outside gene matches: 2. The CDR3 consists of 14 residues. This chain's CDR3 is CASRLAGGGNIQYF. The CDR3, as DNA: TGTGCCAGCAGACTAGCGGGAGGGGGAAACATTCAGTACTTC.

This clonotype was seen a few times. The chain uses TRBV5-1 and TRBJ2-2; tentatively, D is TRBD2 (5 bases). This CDR3 comprises 14 residues. Trimming removed 7 bases at V and 1 base at J, with 11 bases between. Looked up from germline, CDR1 is SGHRS and CDR2 is YFSETQ. CDR3 region: CASLGIENTGELFF. The DNA of the CDR3 is TGCGCCAGCCTCGGGATAGAGAACACCGGGGAGCTGTTTTTT.

This clonotype was counted many times. The chain uses TRBV5-6 and TRBJ2-3; D ambiguous. The CDR3 runs 13 residues. Germline V gene data show CDR1 as SGHDT and CDR2 as YYEEEE. V gave up 0 bases and J gave up 1 base, with 3 bases separating them. The CDR3 DNA follows: TGTGCCAGCAGCTTGGTACGCACAGATACGCAGTATTTT. Amino acids: CASSLVRTDTQYF.

V usage is TRBV7-9 and J usage is TRBJ1-2, with 7 bases aligning to TRBD1. V lost 0 bases to trimming and J lost 4 bases; unmatched junction nucleotides: 8. This CDR3 contains 16 residues. CDR1 and CDR2 from the germline V gene are SEHNR and FQNEAQ (reference sequence). CDR3 DNA: TGTGCCAGCAGCTTAGCTATGGGACAGTCCCTCTATGGCTACACCTTC. It encodes CASSLAMGQSLYGYTF.

The chain recombines TRBV27 with TRBJ2-1, with 8 bases aligning to TRBD2. V shed 5 bases and J 6 bases; nucleotides not matched to a gene: 24. Germline CDR1 reads MNHEY; CDR2 reads SMNVEV (reference sequence). The length of the CDR3 is 20 residues. CDR3 coding DNA: TGTGCCAGCAGTCCCCGAAGCAGAAATCCCACCGGGACTAGAAGCAATGAGCAGTTCTTC. Encoded protein: CASSPRSRNPTGTRSNEQFF.

This clonotype was seen only a few times. The J gene is TRBJ1-6, the V gene TRBV7-9; a possible D gene is TRBD1 (5 bases). The CDR3 loop spans 15 amino acids. V lost 3 bases and J lost 10, with 16 bases in between. Germline V CDR1 and CDR2: SEHNR, FQNEAQ (reference sequence). The CDR3 loop is CASSLEGIVRSPLHF. The CDR3 bases are TGTGCCAGCAGCTTGGAGGGGATAGTTCGGTCACCCCTCCACTTT.

This clonotype has only a few counts. This chain connects TRBV7-2 to TRBJ2-7; 9 bases map to TRBD2. The trim removed 5 bases at V and 6 bases at J, leaving 8 bases unmatched. This CDR3 has 14 amino acids. CDR1 is SGHTA, CDR2 FQGNSA, per germline. Here the CDR3 reads CASSPAGGGIEQYF. CDR3 nucleotide sequence: TGTGCCAGCAGCCCCGCGGGAGGGGGCATCGAGCAGTACTTC. The full variable domain, with the rest looked up from reference TRBV7-2 and TRBJ2-7, is GAGVSQSPSNKVTEKGKDVELRCDPISGHTALYWYRQSLGQGLEFLIYFQGNSAPDKSGLPSDRFSAERTGGSVSTLTIQRTQQEDSAVYLCASSPAGGGIEQYFGPGTRLTVT.

The V gene is TRBV7-2, the J gene TRBJ2-3, with 12 bases matching TRBD2. V lost 1 base to trimming and J lost 6 bases; unmatched junction nucleotides: 5. The CDR3 sequence is 16 residues long. CDR1 and CDR2 (germline): SGHTA, FQGNSA. CDR3 in DNA: TGTGCCAGCAGCTTAGGGCTAGCGGGGGGGTATGATACGCAGTATTTT. Encoded protein: CASSLGLAGGYDTQYF.

This clonotype was seen a handful of times. The genes are TRBV20-1 and TRBJ2-3; perhaps TRBD2 as D (6 bases). V was trimmed by 0 bases and J by 3 bases, leaving 13 bases between them. CDR1 and CDR2 (germline): DFQATT, SNEGSKA (reference sequence). CDR3 length: 15 amino acids. CDR3 nucleotides: TGCAGTGCTAGAGATAGAATAGCGGTTACAGATACGCAGTATTTT. Translating gives CSARDRIAVTDTQYF.

This chain joins TRBV7-9 and TRBJ2-7; no reliable D call. There are 13 residues in the CDR3. V dropped 2 bases and J dropped 7 bases, with 12 bases sitting between them. Germline V gene sequence: CDR1 SEHNR, CDR2 FQNEAQ (reference sequence). In DNA form, the CDR3 reads TGTGCCAGCAGCTTAAGGTCTGGGTGGGAGCAGTACTTC. Its translation: CASSLRSGWEQYF.